This TCR beta chain was captured in a study of cytomegalovirus exposure and HLA in healthy donors. The PCR ran on 60 Vbeta and 13 Jbeta primers. Libraries were prepared by immunoSEQ multiplex PCR; TCRdb keeps only in-frame clonotypes and omits some of them. The sample records about 200,000 clones, nearly 80% being singletons. Donors consisted of healthy bone marrow donors. The specimen sequenced was PBMCs. This TCR was recovered from a man between 18 and 29 years old in good health and CMV-seronegative.

CDR3 sequence (DNA): TGTGCCAGTAGTCCCGGGGGACAGCCCTACGAGCAGTACTTC. Translation: CASSPGGQPYEQYF. The rearrangement links TRBV19 to TRBJ2-7; D is possibly TRBD1 (7 bases). CDR1 LNHDA and CDR2 SQIVND come from the germline V gene (reference sequence). CDR3 length: 14 residues. The germline V and J ends were trimmed by 5 bases and 2 bases, with 13 bases remaining between them.